Shown below are 18 T cell receptor beta chains from a single sample sequenced in a study of OX40 agonist ivuxolimab in advanced cancers. Only in-frame clones appear in the TCRdb table, and some are missing; sequencing was by immunoSEQ multiplex PCR. The sample records 55,000 to 80,000 clones, around 84% being singletons. The sample here was CD4+ or CD8+ T cells sorted from blood, taken in a trial of the OX40 agonist ivuxolimab. The receptors derive from an adult with an advanced solid tumor such as melanoma, head and neck, liver or kidney cancer.

This clone was counted once. The chain is built from TRBV10-2 and TRBJ1-5; 11 nucleotides line up with TRBD1. This CDR3 spans 14 amino acids. J lost 5 bases, V lost 10 bases, and 7 bases had no gene match. In germline, CDR1 is WSHSY, CDR2 SAAADI. The CDR3 region is CATAGTGGDQPQHF. CDR3 nucleotides: TGCGCCACCGCCGGGACAGGGGGGGATCAGCCCCAGCATTTT.

The V call is TRBV7-2, the J call TRBJ2-6, with D perhaps TRBD2 (6 bases). In germline, CDR1 is SGHTA, CDR2 FQGNSA. V lost 1 base to trimming and J lost 4 bases, with 20 bases between them. The CDR3 is 19 residues long. The CDR3 region has the DNA TGTGCCAGCAGCTTAGGTGGATGGGGGGTGCTGCGAGGGGCCAACGTCCTGACTTTC. Amino acids: CASSLGGWGVLRGANVLTF.

The chain joins TRBV27 to TRBJ1-2, with D perhaps TRBD1 (5 bases). The CDR3 has 13 amino acids. The germline V gene has CDR1 MNHEY and CDR2 SMNVEV (reference sequence). Trimming left V 5 bases short and J 6 bases short, with 13 bases between. CDR3 sequence: CASSEGRRNGYTF. The CDR3 bases are TGTGCCAGCAGTGAGGGGAGGAGAAATGGCTACACCTTC.

The chain couples TRBV5-8 to TRBJ2-7; 9 bases fit TRBD1. Germline V CDR1 and CDR2: SGHTS, YDEGEE. The V gene end was trimmed by 0 bases and the J gene end by 1 base; junction bases not matched to a gene: 5. CDR3 length: 16 residues. The CDR3 here is CASSLAGTGISYEQYF. In DNA, the CDR3 is TGTGCCAGCAGCTTGGCCGGGACAGGGATTTCCTACGAGCAGTACTTC. The variable domain in full, with the rest retrieved from reference TRBV5-8 and TRBJ2-7, is EAGVTQSPTHLIKTRGQQATLRCSPISGHTSVYWYQQALGLGLQFLLWYDEGEERNRGNFPPRFSGRQFPNYSSELNVNALELEDSALYLCASSLAGTGISYEQYFGPGTRLTVT.

In the case of this clone: A junction boundary mismatches the germline segment, possibly from a read error. DNA for the CDR3: TGTGCCAGCAGCTTAATCCCTAAGGAGGCCCCAGTCTTC. It yields the protein CASSLIPKEAPVF. The chain joins TRBV7-3 to TRBJ2-7; D may be TRBD2 (5 bases). Germline CDR1 reads SGHTA; CDR2 reads FQGTGA. The CDR3 is 13 residues long.

The rearrangement joins TRBV19 to TRBJ2-7; TRBD2 agrees at 10 bases. V shed 1 base and J 5 bases; nucleotides not matched to a gene: 8. Germline CDR1 LNHDA, CDR2 SQIVND (reference sequence). CDR3 length: 16 residues. CDR3 in amino acids: CASSIGHSGGRNEQYF. CDR3 in DNA: TGTGCCAGTAGTATAGGTCATAGCGGGGGGCGAAACGAGCAGTACTTC. Supplemented by reference TRBV19 and TRBJ2-7, the full variable domain reads DGGITQSPKYLFRKEGQNVTLSCEQNLNHDAMYWYRQDPGQGLRLIYYSQIVNDFQKGDIAEGYSVSREKKESFPLTVTSAQKNPTAFYLCASSIGHSGGRNEQYFGPGTRLTVT.

In its sample, this clone was seen once. This rearrangement joins TRBV18 to TRBJ1-4; no firm D call. CDR1 and CDR2 from the germline V gene are KGHSH and LQKENI. Trimming took 5 bases from V and 5 from J, leaving 9 bases between them. There are 13 residues in the CDR3. CDR3 protein: CASSRAGNEKLFF. The CDR3 DNA follows: TGTGCCAGCTCAAGGGCAGGCAATGAAAAACTGTTTTTT.

The gene calls are TRBV7-2 and TRBJ2-1; 11 bases align to TRBD2. CDR1 SGHTA and CDR2 FQGNSA come from the germline V gene. This CDR3 spans 15 amino acids. After removal of 3 bases from V and 3 bases from J, the junction contained 1 base not matched to a gene. CDR3 nucleotide sequence: TGTGCCAGCAGCTTGGGACTAGCGGACTACAATGAGCAGTTCTTC. Its protein is CASSLGLADYNEQFF.

The chain links TRBV9 to TRBJ2-5, with unresolved D. Between the trimmed V and J ends, which lost 0 bases and 0 bases, there was a span of 12 bases. Germline CDR1 SGDLS, CDR2 YYNGEE. There are 16 residues in the CDR3. This CDR3 is CASSVGAVKHQETQYF. The CDR3 DNA follows: TGTGCCAGCAGCGTAGGGGCGGTGAAGCACCAAGAGACCCAGTACTTC. The variable domain in full, with the rest retrieved from reference TRBV9 and TRBJ2-5, is DSGVTQTPKHLITATGQRVTLRCSPRSGDLSVYWYQQSLDQGLQFLIQYYNGEERAKGNILERFSAQQFPDLHSELNLSSLELGDSALYFCASSVGAVKHQETQYFGPGTRLLVL.

This clone appeared a single time. This rearrangement joins TRBV5-1 to TRBJ2-1; D gene ambiguous. The CDR3 consists of 14 residues. The germline V gene has CDR1 SGHRS and CDR2 YFSETQ. Trimming pared 1 base from V and 7 bases from J, leaving 12 bases between. The CDR3 DNA reads as TGCGCCAGCAGCTTGTTATCCAGGCAAAATGAGCAGTTCTTC. This translates into CASSLLSRQNEQFF.

The chain joins TRBV10-3 to TRBJ2-3; the D gene is possibly TRBD2 (5 bases). Germline assignment: CDR1 ENHRY and CDR2 SYGVKD. CDR3 length equals 12 residues. V lost 9 bases, J lost 0 bases, and 7 bases lay in between. The CDR3 sequence is CAIGSSTDTQYF. The CDR3 region has the DNA TGTGCCATAGGGAGTAGCACAGATACGCAGTATTTT.

J is TRBJ2-7 and V is TRBV6-5; TRBD2 agrees at 8 bases. This CDR3 spans 12 amino acids. Germline assignment: CDR1 MNHEY and CDR2 SVGAGI. V dropped 9 bases and J dropped 4; count of bases not matched to a gene: 5. The CDR3 DNA reads as TGTGCCAGTGGCTTAGCGGGGTACGAGCAGTACTTC. Translated: CASGLAGYEQYF.

The chain employs TRBV7-2 and TRBJ2-7, with 11 positions matching TRBD2. CDR1 SGHTA and CDR2 FQGNSA come from the germline V gene. The CDR3 has 18 amino acids. The trim removed 1 base at V and 2 bases at J, leaving 10 bases unmatched. The chain's CDR3 is CASSLGRGISGRAYEQYF. The DNA of the CDR3 is TGTGCCAGCAGCTTAGGAAGGGGAATTAGCGGGAGGGCCTACGAGCAGTACTTC.

The rearrangement links TRBV19 to TRBJ1-1, with 7 bases identical to TRBD1. Germline V gene lookup returns CDR1 LNHDA and CDR2 SQIVND (reference sequence). This CDR3 spans 15 amino acids. V dropped 4 bases and J dropped 2; count of bases not matched to a gene: 7. The CDR3 region has the DNA TGTGCCAGTAGTAATCCAGGGGGACCCAACACTGAAGCTTTCTTT. Protein: CASSNPGGPNTEAFF.

The chain carries TRBV27 and TRBJ2-7; 7 bases map to TRBD2. The CDR3 length is 16 residues. Per germline, CDR1 MNHEY and CDR2 SMNVEV (reference sequence). The junction had 13 bases not matched to a gene; V was cut back by 5 bases and J by 3 bases. In DNA form, the CDR3 reads TGTGCCAGCAGTCCCCTCCTCTTGGGGGGGAGCTACGAGCAGTACTTC. Translating gives CASSPLLLGGSYEQYF.

The rearrangement joins TRBV19 to TRBJ1-5; D is unclear. Germline V gene lookup returns CDR1 LNHDA and CDR2 SQIVND (reference sequence). This CDR3 has 13 amino acids. Trimming shortened V by 7 bases and J by 4 bases, and 11 bases separated the two germline ends. The CDR3 coding sequence is TGTGCCAGTACCGTGCCCGCAAATCAGCCCCAGCATTTT. Translated, it gives CASTVPANQPQHF.

CDR3: CASSRGLSGNTIYF. As DNA, the CDR3 is TGTGCCAGCAGCCGAGGGCTCTCTGGAAACACCATATATTTT. This rearrangement joins TRBV11-3 to TRBJ1-3; no reliable D call. The CDR3 runs 14 residues. Trimming pared 5 bases from V and 0 bases from J, leaving 8 bases between. The germline V gene encodes CDR1 SGHNT and CDR2 YENEEA.

The genes are TRBV4-3 and TRBJ1-2; TRBD1 is a possible D gene (5 bases). Germline V gene sequence: CDR1 LGHNA, CDR2 YSLEER. V shed 0 bases and J shed 4 bases, with 15 bases lying between them. This CDR3 comprises 16 residues. The CDR3 protein is CASSQESSRATYGYTF. In nucleotides, the CDR3 is TGCGCCAGCAGCCAAGAATCGTCCAGGGCAACCTATGGCTACACCTTC.